These T cell receptor beta chains were read from a single sample in a study of T cell changes during pregnancy in multiple sclerosis. The table came from immunoSEQ multiplex PCR; TCRdb's copy has only in-frame clones and leaves some out. Of 68,000 or so clones listed, around 90% are singletons. Sequences were derived from peripheral blood, sampled in the second trimester of pregnancy. These TCRs come from a female donor in good health, enrolled as a control in a pregnancy study. CDR3s include the opening cysteine and the closing phenylalanine or tryptophan. A D gene is named only where the DNA matches it firmly. Some rows mark clone size as missing; the rest say once, few, many or name a class of expanded clone.

d_call: TRBD1; clone_size: -; j_call: TRBJ1-2; v_call: TRBV9; cdr3_nt: TGTGCCAGCAGCTCCCGGACAGGATACTATGGCTACACCTTC; cdr3_aa: CASSSRTGYYGYTF
d_call: TRBD2; clone_size: -; j_call: TRBJ2-5; v_call: TRBV19; cdr3_nt: TGTGCCAGTAGTATTTGGAGCGGGAGTCGAGAGACCCAGTACTTC; cdr3_aa: CASSIWSGSRETQYF
d_call: -; clone_size: -; j_call: TRBJ2-7; v_call: TRBV19; cdr3_nt: TGTGCCAGTAGGCCGAACCAGGCAGGAGGAGACGAGCAGTACTTC; cdr3_aa: CASRPNQAGGDEQYF
d_call: -; clone_size: -; j_call: TRBJ1-1; v_call: TRBV6-1; cdr3_nt: TGTGCCAGCACCGAAGGGGAAGGTTGGAAAGCTTTCTTT; cdr3_aa: CASTEGEGWKAFF
d_call: TRBD1; clone_size: -; j_call: TRBJ2-1; v_call: TRBV6-4; cdr3_nt: TGTGCCAGCAGTGACGGGGGACAGGACTACAATGAGCAGTTCTTC; cdr3_aa: CASSDGGQDYNEQFF
d_call: -; clone_size: -; j_call: TRBJ2-5; v_call: TRBV7-8; cdr3_nt: TGTGCCAGCAGCTTTGGTCCCACAGGGATCCAAGAGACCCAGTACTTC; cdr3_aa: CASSFGPTGIQETQYF
d_call: TRBD2; clone_size: once; j_call: TRBJ2-3; v_call: TRBV7-3; cdr3_nt: TGTGCCAGCAGCTTAGGAGCAACCGGGAGGGCCGGCACAGATACGCAGTATTTT; cdr3_aa: CASSLGATGRAGTDTQYF
d_call: -; clone_size: once; j_call: TRBJ2-7; v_call: TRBV28; cdr3_nt: TGTGCCAGCAGTCCCCAGGACACTCTAAGCTACGAGCAGTACTTC; cdr3_aa: CASSPQDTLSYEQYF
d_call: -; clone_size: -; j_call: TRBJ1-1; v_call: TRBV6-4; cdr3_nt: TGTGCCAGCCGGGGTGAGTACACTGAAGCTTTCTTT; cdr3_aa: CASRGEYTEAFF
d_call: TRBD1; clone_size: once; j_call: TRBJ1-1; v_call: TRBV18; cdr3_nt: TGTGCCAGCTCACAATCACAGGGGAAGACTGAAGCTTTCTTT; cdr3_aa: CASSQSQGKTEAFF
d_call: TRBD2; clone_size: once; j_call: TRBJ2-3; v_call: TRBV6-1; cdr3_nt: TGTGCCAGCAGTGGAAGTAGCGGGACAGATACGCAGTATTTT; cdr3_aa: CASSGSSGTDTQYF
d_call: -; clone_size: -; j_call: TRBJ2-1; v_call: TRBV4-1; cdr3_nt: TGCGCCAGCAGCCAAGGGGCGGGACCGTCCTACAATGAGCAGTTCTTC; cdr3_aa: CASSQGAGPSYNEQFF
d_call: -; clone_size: -; j_call: TRBJ2-7; v_call: TRBV30; cdr3_nt: TGTGCCTGGCGCAAGGCGGCAGGGCGCTCCTACGAGCAGTACTTC; cdr3_aa: CAWRKAAGRSYEQYF
d_call: -; clone_size: -; j_call: TRBJ2-1; v_call: TRBV5-1; cdr3_nt: TGCGCCAGCAGCTTGGTGATTCAGATTCACTCCTACAATGAGCAGTTCTTC; cdr3_aa: CASSLVIQIHSYNEQFF
d_call: -; clone_size: -; j_call: TRBJ2-3; v_call: TRBV4-3; cdr3_nt: TGCGCCAGCAGCCAAGACCTCGCGGGGGATACGCAGTATTTT; cdr3_aa: CASSQDLAGDTQYF
d_call: TRBD1; clone_size: -; j_call: TRBJ2-5; v_call: TRBV30; cdr3_nt: TGTGCCTGGGACAGGGTGGGTTTATCGGAGACCCAGTACTTC; cdr3_aa: CAWDRVGLSETQYF
d_call: -; clone_size: -; j_call: TRBJ1-1; v_call: TRBV2; cdr3_nt: TGTGCCAGCAGAGGATACAGGGAAGGCACTGAAGCTTTCTTT; cdr3_aa: CASRGYREGTEAFF
d_call: TRBD1; clone_size: -; j_call: TRBJ1-1; v_call: TRBV6-5; cdr3_nt: TGTGCCAGCAGTTCCGAGCCTCGCAACAGGGGAGCTGAAGCTTTCTTT; cdr3_aa: CASSSEPRNRGAEAFF
d_call: -; clone_size: -; j_call: TRBJ1-2; v_call: TRBV19; cdr3_nt: TGTGCCAGTAGTATAGGAGTAGCGAACTATGGCTACACCTTC; cdr3_aa: CASSIGVANYGYTF
d_call: TRBD1; clone_size: -; j_call: TRBJ1-4; v_call: TRBV19; cdr3_nt: TGTGCCAGTAGTACCCCGGGGGACAGGGGAAATGAAAAACTGTTTTTT; cdr3_aa: CASSTPGDRGNEKLFF
d_call: TRBD1; clone_size: -; j_call: TRBJ1-2; v_call: TRBV4-1; cdr3_nt: TGCGCCAGCAGCCAGGGGGACAGGGAAGTCTATGGCTACACCTTC; cdr3_aa: CASSQGDREVYGYTF
d_call: -; clone_size: -; j_call: TRBJ1-1; v_call: TRBV19; cdr3_nt: TGTGCCAGTAGTATTTGGGGGGGGACTGAAGCTTTCTTT; cdr3_aa: CASSIWGGTEAFF
d_call: -; clone_size: -; j_call: TRBJ1-1; v_call: TRBV5-6; cdr3_nt: TGTGCCAGCAGTTTGAGGACTGGGACTGAAGCTTTCTTT; cdr3_aa: CASSLRTGTEAFF
d_call: TRBD1; clone_size: -; j_call: TRBJ1-3; v_call: TRBV5-4; cdr3_nt: TGTGCCAGCAGCCCCGGGACAGTCACCTCTGGAAACACCATATATTTT; cdr3_aa: CASSPGTVTSGNTIYF
d_call: TRBD2; clone_size: -; j_call: TRBJ2-7; v_call: TRBV6-6; cdr3_nt: TGTGCCAGCAGTTTTCGGCTAGCGGGAGGGGCGGGCGAGCAGTACTTC; cdr3_aa: CASSFRLAGGAGEQYF
d_call: -; clone_size: -; j_call: TRBJ2-1; v_call: TRBV7-2; cdr3_nt: TGTGCCAGCAGCTTACAGGGTCCTGAGCAGTTCTTC; cdr3_aa: CASSLQGPEQFF
d_call: -; clone_size: -; j_call: TRBJ2-3; v_call: TRBV27; cdr3_nt: TGTGCCAGCAGTTCTTGGGGGGATGGAGATACGCAGTATTTT; cdr3_aa: CASSSWGDGDTQYF
d_call: -; clone_size: few; j_call: TRBJ1-2; v_call: TRBV5-1; cdr3_nt: TGCGCCAGCAGCTTGGCGACAGTTAACTATGGCTACACCTTC; cdr3_aa: CASSLATVNYGYTF
d_call: TRBD1; clone_size: -; j_call: TRBJ2-7; v_call: TRBV7-9; cdr3_nt: TGTGCCAGCAGCGACAGGGAGAGGGAACACTACGAGCAGTACTTC; cdr3_aa: CASSDREREHYEQYF
d_call: -; clone_size: once; j_call: TRBJ2-7; v_call: TRBV5-1; cdr3_nt: TGCGCCAGCAGCTTGGTGGAGGGCTCCTACGAGCAGTACTTC; cdr3_aa: CASSLVEGSYEQYF
d_call: -; clone_size: -; j_call: TRBJ1-1; v_call: TRBV28; cdr3_nt: TGTGCCAGCAGTTCCCAGGAATGGGCTTTCTTT; cdr3_aa: CASSSQEWAFF
d_call: TRBD1; clone_size: -; j_call: TRBJ1-1; v_call: TRBV30; cdr3_nt: TGTGCCTGGAGTGGGGACAGGGGAGTTGGAACTGAAGCTTTCTTT; cdr3_aa: CAWSGDRGVGTEAFF
d_call: TRBD1; clone_size: once; j_call: TRBJ1-3; v_call: TRBV6-4; cdr3_nt: TGTGCCAGCAAGGGCAGGGGGTTAATTGGAAACACCATATATTTT; cdr3_aa: CASKGRGLIGNTIYF
d_call: -; clone_size: -; j_call: TRBJ1-1; v_call: TRBV30; cdr3_nt: TGTGCCTGGAGGTGGGGAGAAGCTGAAGCTTTCTTT; cdr3_aa: CAWRWGEAEAFF
d_call: TRBD1; clone_size: -; j_call: TRBJ1-1; v_call: TRBV29-1; cdr3_nt: TGCAGCGTTGAAGGGGGCGGGACAGGGCACACTGAAGCTTTCTTT; cdr3_aa: CSVEGGGTGHTEAFF
d_call: TRBD1; clone_size: few; j_call: TRBJ1-2; v_call: TRBV5-4; cdr3_nt: TGTGCCAGCAGCGAAGGACAGGACGACGGCTACACCTTC; cdr3_aa: CASSEGQDDGYTF
d_call: TRBD2; clone_size: -; j_call: TRBJ2-3; v_call: TRBV6-4; cdr3_nt: TGTGCCAGCAGTACTAGCGGGGCCCCCACAGATACGCAGTATTTT; cdr3_aa: CASSTSGAPTDTQYF
d_call: -; clone_size: -; j_call: TRBJ2-5; v_call: TRBV18; cdr3_nt: TGTGCCAGCTCACCCCGTACAGGAATCCAAGAGACCCAGTACTTC; cdr3_aa: CASSPRTGIQETQYF
d_call: TRBD2; clone_size: once; j_call: TRBJ2-1; v_call: TRBV5-1; cdr3_nt: TGCGCCAGCAGCCCAAGACTAGCGGGAGACAATGAGCAGTTCTTC; cdr3_aa: CASSPRLAGDNEQFF
d_call: TRBD1; clone_size: -; j_call: TRBJ1-1; v_call: TRBV6-1; cdr3_nt: TGTGCCAGCAGTGAAGGACAGGGTGACACTGAAGCTTTCTTT; cdr3_aa: CASSEGQGDTEAFF
d_call: TRBD2; clone_size: -; j_call: TRBJ2-1; v_call: TRBV27; cdr3_nt: TGTGCCAGCAGTTTGTGGACTAGCGGGAACTACAATGAGCAGTTCTTC; cdr3_aa: CASSLWTSGNYNEQFF
d_call: TRBD2; clone_size: -; j_call: TRBJ2-7; v_call: TRBV7-2; cdr3_nt: TGTGCCAGCAGCCCGGGGGGACTAGCACGCTTCGAGCAGTACTTC; cdr3_aa: CASSPGGLARFEQYF
d_call: TRBD2; clone_size: -; j_call: TRBJ2-1; v_call: TRBV6-4; cdr3_nt: TGTGCCAGCAGTGGGACTAGCGGCTCCTACAATGAGCAGTTCTTC; cdr3_aa: CASSGTSGSYNEQFF
d_call: -; clone_size: medium-sized; j_call: TRBJ2-2; v_call: TRBV25-1; cdr3_nt: TGTGCCAGCAGTGAATACAGGGACACCGGGGAGCTGTTTTTT; cdr3_aa: CASSEYRDTGELFF
d_call: -; clone_size: few; j_call: TRBJ1-1; v_call: TRBV9; cdr3_nt: TGTGCCAGCAGCGGTCAATCGAGCACTGAAGCTTTCTTT; cdr3_aa: CASSGQSSTEAFF
d_call: TRBD1; clone_size: -; j_call: TRBJ2-7; v_call: TRBV28; cdr3_nt: TGTGCCAGCAGCTCGGGGACAGGGGGCTGGAACGAGCAGTACTTC; cdr3_aa: CASSSGTGGWNEQYF
d_call: TRBD1; clone_size: -; j_call: TRBJ2-3; v_call: TRBV25-1; cdr3_nt: TGTGCCAGCGGCAACTCGGGACAGGGTGTGCATACGCAGTATTTT; cdr3_aa: CASGNSGQGVHTQYF
d_call: -; clone_size: -; j_call: TRBJ2-1; v_call: TRBV30; cdr3_nt: TGTGCCTGGAGGGGGCAGGGGATTCAGAATGAGCAGTTCTTC; cdr3_aa: CAWRGQGIQNEQFF
d_call: TRBD2; clone_size: -; j_call: TRBJ2-1; v_call: TRBV7-3; cdr3_nt: TGTGCCAGCAGCACCCCCGGGGGGAATGAGCAGTTCTTC; cdr3_aa: CASSTPGGNEQFF
d_call: TRBD2; clone_size: -; j_call: TRBJ2-3; v_call: TRBV27; cdr3_nt: TGTGCCAGCAGGCTGACTAGCAGCACAGATACGCAGTATTTT; cdr3_aa: CASRLTSSTDTQYF
d_call: -; clone_size: -; j_call: TRBJ1-4; v_call: TRBV7-9; cdr3_nt: TGTGCCAGCAGCAACAGGGAGGGAACGAGAGAAAAACTGTTTTTT; cdr3_aa: CASSNREGTREKLFF
d_call: TRBD1; clone_size: -; j_call: TRBJ2-4; v_call: TRBV25-1; cdr3_nt: TGTGCCAGCAGTGTTGGGGACAGCCCAGCCAAAAACATTCAGTACTTC; cdr3_aa: CASSVGDSPAKNIQYF
d_call: -; clone_size: -; j_call: TRBJ1-1; v_call: TRBV5-1; cdr3_nt: TGCGCCAGCAGCCCTTTCCGGGCTGAAGCTTTCTTT; cdr3_aa: CASSPFRAEAFF